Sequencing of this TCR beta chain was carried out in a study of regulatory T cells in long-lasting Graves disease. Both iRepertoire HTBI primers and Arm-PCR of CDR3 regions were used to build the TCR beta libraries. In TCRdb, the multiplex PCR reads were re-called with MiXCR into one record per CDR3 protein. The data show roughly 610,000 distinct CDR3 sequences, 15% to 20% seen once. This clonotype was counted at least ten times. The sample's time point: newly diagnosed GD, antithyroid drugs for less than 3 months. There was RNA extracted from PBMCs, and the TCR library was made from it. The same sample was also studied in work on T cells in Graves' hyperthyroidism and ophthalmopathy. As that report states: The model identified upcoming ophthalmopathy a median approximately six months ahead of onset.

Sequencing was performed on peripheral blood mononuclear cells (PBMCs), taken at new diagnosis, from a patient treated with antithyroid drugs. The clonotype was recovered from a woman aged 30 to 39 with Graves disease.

CDR3 in DNA: TGTGCCAGCAGCTTAGGCGGGGCTGACTACGAGCAGTACTTC. Residues: CASSLGGADYEQYF. This chain connects TRBV7-3 to TRBJ2-7; possibly TRBD2 for D (6 bases). V shed 2 bases and J shed 3 bases, with 11 bases lying between them. Germline V lookup: CDR1 SGHTA, CDR2 FQGTGA. The CDR3 runs 14 residues. Full variable domain (missing parts from reference TRBV7-3 and TRBJ2-7): GAGVSQTPSNKVTEKGKYVELRCDPISGHTALYWYRQSLGQGPEFLIYFQGTGAADDSGLPNDRFFAVRPEGSVSTLKIQRTERGDSAVYLCASSLGGADYEQYFGPGTRLTVT.